This is a list of T cell receptor beta chains from one sample in a study of cytomegalovirus exposure and HLA in healthy donors. Sequencing used immunoSEQ multiplex PCR; TCRdb keeps in-frame clones, though not all of them. The sample records about 140,000 clones, roughly 78% being singletons. The material sequenced was PBMCs. Receptor source: a man younger than 40 in good health and CMV-seronegative. Each CDR3 is given with its conserved first and last residue. D genes are given only for firm matches. Only some rows state a clone size, as once, few, many or a class for expanded clones.

TRBJ1-6	.	TRBV7-9	.	CASSQTRFGEGSPLHF	TGTGCCAGCAGCCAAACTCGGTTTGGGGAGGGTTCACCCCTCCACTTT
TRBJ1-4	TRBD1	TRBV10-3	.	CAISHPGQGDEKLFF	TGTGCCATCAGTCATCCGGGACAGGGGGATGAAAAACTGTTTTTT
TRBJ1-5	.	TRBV5-6	few	CASSLLRVNQPQHF	TGTGCCAGCAGCTTGTTACGGGTGAATCAGCCCCAGCATTTT
TRBJ1-2	.	TRBV5-1	.	CASSLEYRPGGYTF	TGCGCCAGCAGCTTGGAGTACAGACCAGGTGGCTACACCTTC
TRBJ1-6	TRBD1	TRBV6-1	.	CASSEAGGQGGSPLHF	TGTGCCAGCAGTGAAGCGGGGGGACAGGGGGGTTCACCCCTCCACTTT
TRBJ1-1	TRBD1	TRBV4-2	.	CASSQERGQSEAFF	TGTGCCAGCAGCCAAGAAAGGGGGCAGAGCGAAGCTTTCTTT
TRBJ2-7	TRBD1	TRBV7-2	.	CASSETGTGGYEQYF	TGTGCCAGCAGCGAGACCGGGACAGGGGGCTACGAGCAGTACTTC
TRBJ2-5	.	TRBV9	.	CASSVVGEETQYF	TGTGCCAGCAGCGTAGTCGGAGAAGAGACCCAGTACTTC
TRBJ1-1	.	TRBV5-1	.	CASSLSGPMNTEAFF	TGCGCCAGCAGCTTGTCAGGGCCAATGAACACTGAAGCTTTCTTT
TRBJ2-7	TRBD2	TRBV15	once	CATSRRGGRYEQYF	TGTGCCACCAGCCGCCGGGGGGGCAGATACGAGCAGTACTTC
TRBJ2-3	TRBD1	TRBV6-6	.	CASSLGTGYTDTQYF	TGTGCCAGCAGTCTCGGGACAGGATACACAGATACGCAGTATTTT
TRBJ2-7	.	TRBV5-6	.	CASSLGRGEQYF	TGTGCCAGCAGCTTGGGCCGGGGAGAGCAGTACTTC
TRBJ1-1	.	TRBV7-9	once	CASSHYLDTEAFF	TGTGCCAGCAGCCACTATTTGGACACTGAAGCTTTCTTT
TRBJ2-5	.	TRBV2	.	CASSGRSQETQYF	TGTGCCAGCAGTGGGCGGAGCCAAGAGACCCAGTACTTC
TRBJ2-7	.	TRBV27	.	CASSLTDTYEQYF	TGTGCCAGCAGTTTAACTGACACCTACGAGCAGTACTTC
TRBJ1-1	TRBD1	TRBV10-3	.	CAISGTGADTEAFF	TGTGCCATCAGCGGCACAGGGGCAGACACTGAAGCTTTCTTT
TRBJ2-7	.	TRBV27	.	CASRREGQAYEQYF	TGTGCCAGCAGAAGGGAGGGACAGGCCTACGAGCAGTACTTC
TRBJ1-5	.	TRBV28	.	CASRQTNQPQHF	TGTGCCAGCAGACAGACCAATCAGCCCCAGCATTTT
TRBJ2-2	.	TRBV6-6	.	CASSPPGLNTGELFF	TGTGCCAGCAGTCCCCCGGGACTCAACACCGGGGAGCTGTTTTTT
TRBJ2-1	TRBD2	TRBV6-1	few	CASTPRGENNEQFF	TGTGCCAGCACCCCTCGGGGGGAAAACAATGAGCAGTTCTTC
TRBJ1-3	TRBD1	TRBV5-4	.	CASSPDRGRENTIYF	TGTGCCAGCAGCCCGGACAGGGGGCGCGAAAACACCATATATTTT
TRBJ2-5	TRBD2	TRBV6-1	.	CAIETSGRETQYF	TGTGCCATCGAGACTAGCGGGCGAGAGACCCAGTACTTC
TRBJ1-2	.	TRBV6-6	.	CASSYAEDTNYGYPF	TGTGCCAGCAGTTACGCTGAGGATACTAACTATGGCTACCCCTTC
TRBJ2-3	TRBD2	TRBV2	.	CASSDRGGRDTQYF	TGTGCCAGCAGTGATCGGGGGGGCAGGGATACGCAGTATTTT
TRBJ1-5	.	TRBV19	.	CASGLGGGPAIQPQHF	TGTGCCAGTGGATTGGGCGGGGGACCCGCCATTCAGCCCCAGCATTTT
TRBJ1-1	.	TRBV28	.	CASSSTVNTEAFF	TGTGCCAGCAGTTCAACAGTGAACACTGAAGCTTTCTTT
TRBJ1-5	.	TRBV7-9	.	CASSPMGSNQPQHF	TGTGCCAGCAGCCCAATGGGCAGCAATCAGCCCCAGCATTTT
TRBJ1-2	.	TRBV15	.	CATSRDIGFGAYGYTF	TGTGCCACCAGCAGAGATATAGGGTTTGGGGCCTATGGCTACACCTTC
TRBJ2-7	.	TRBV10-1	.	CASINRDNSYEQYF	TGCGCCAGCATTAACCGGGACAACTCCTACGAGCAGTACTTC
TRBJ2-1	TRBD2	TRBV9	.	CASSGGSPYNEQFF	TGTGCCAGCAGCGGCGGGAGCCCCTACAATGAGCAGTTCTTC
TRBJ2-5	.	TRBV7-9	.	CASSPDRETQYF	TGTGCCAGCAGCCCAGACAGGGAGACCCAGTACTTC
TRBJ1-2	TRBD1	TRBV2	.	CASSDSGTGKFYGYTF	TGTGCCAGCAGTGATTCAGGGACAGGGAAGTTTTATGGCTACACCTTC
TRBJ1-1	.	TRBV2	.	CASSDFFPGTEAFF	TGTGCCAGCAGTGATTTCTTCCCGGGCACTGAAGCTTTCTTT